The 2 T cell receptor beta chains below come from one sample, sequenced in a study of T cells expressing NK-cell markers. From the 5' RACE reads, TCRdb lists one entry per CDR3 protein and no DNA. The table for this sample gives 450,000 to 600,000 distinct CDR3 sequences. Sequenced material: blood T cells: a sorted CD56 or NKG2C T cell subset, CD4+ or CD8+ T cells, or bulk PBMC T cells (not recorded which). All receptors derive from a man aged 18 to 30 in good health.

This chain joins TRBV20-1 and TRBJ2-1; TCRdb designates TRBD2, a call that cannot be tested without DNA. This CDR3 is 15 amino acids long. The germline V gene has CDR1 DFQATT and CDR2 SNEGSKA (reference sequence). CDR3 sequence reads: CSASPATSGPQEQFF.

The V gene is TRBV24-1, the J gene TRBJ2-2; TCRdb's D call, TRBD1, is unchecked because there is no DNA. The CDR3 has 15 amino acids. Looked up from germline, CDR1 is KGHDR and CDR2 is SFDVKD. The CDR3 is CATSDPLTDTGELFF.